The source of this T cell receptor beta chain is a study of Ad26.COV2.S vaccination and SARS-CoV-2 variants. Study-wide results and caveats: Vaccine recipients surpassed placebo recipients in spike-specific TCR breadth.

The CDR3 extends over 14 amino acids. The germline V gene encodes CDR1 MNHEY and CDR2 SVGEGT. Deletions cut 5 bases from V and 2 bases from J, with 10 bases between. As concerns this clone: Antigen: not known.

Using immunoSEQ multiplex PCR, the repertoire was profiled, and TCRdb retains in-frame clones only, with some absent. The sample lists 440,000 or so clones, 90% occurring once. Treatment here: over 15 received Ad26.COV2.S at low or high dose, single or two shots; 5 received placebo; per-sample allocation not given. Repertoires come from day 63 after the first vaccine or placebo injection. This receptor was taken from a person between 18 and 65 years old who received the Ad26.COV2.S COVID-19 vaccine or a placebo. The sample was peripheral blood, taken in a trial of Ad26.COV2.S vaccine versus placebo. The genes are TRBV6-2 or TRBV6-3 and TRBJ1-5; D call uncertain. CDR3 sequence (DNA): TGTGCCAGCAGTAAGCCGGGCCGCAATCAGCCCCAGCATTTT. Translation gives CASSKPGRNQPQHF.